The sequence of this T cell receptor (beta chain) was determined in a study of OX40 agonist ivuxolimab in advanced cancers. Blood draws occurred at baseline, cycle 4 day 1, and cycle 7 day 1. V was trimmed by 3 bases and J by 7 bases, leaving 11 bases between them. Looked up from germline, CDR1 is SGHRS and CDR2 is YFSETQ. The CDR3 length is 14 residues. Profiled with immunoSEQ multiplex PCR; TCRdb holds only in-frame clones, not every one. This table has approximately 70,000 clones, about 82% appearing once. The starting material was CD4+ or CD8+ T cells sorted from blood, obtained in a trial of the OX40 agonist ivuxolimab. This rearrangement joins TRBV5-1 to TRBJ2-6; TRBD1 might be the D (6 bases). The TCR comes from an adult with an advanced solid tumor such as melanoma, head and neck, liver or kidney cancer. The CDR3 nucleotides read TGCGCCAGCAGCTCTCGGGACACCGCCAACGTCCTGACTTTC. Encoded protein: CASSSRDTANVLTF.